This entry lists 26 T cell receptor beta chains sequenced from one sample in a study of STAT5B mutations in CD4+ large granular lymphocyte leukemia. Assay: immunoSEQ multiplex PCR; the TCRdb copy retains only in-frame clones and omits some. The sample shows 25,000 to 40,000 clones, more than 80% of them seen only once. Sequenced sample: CD4+ T cells from blood buffy coats. The source of these receptors is a human donor in good health.

The chain employs TRBV2 and TRBJ2-2; D perhaps matches TRBD2 (6 bases). V lost 4 bases, J lost 5 bases, and 11 bases lay in between. Germline V lookup: CDR1 SNHLY, CDR2 FYNNEI. The CDR3 is 14 amino acids. Here the CDR3 DNA reads TGTGCCAGCAGTGGTCAGGGAGGTACCGGGGAGCTGTTTTTT. This codes for CASSGQGGTGELFF.

The chain has TRBV19 and TRBJ2-7, with TRBD1 matching over 11 bases. The CDR3 is 19 residues long. V lost 5 bases, J lost 0 bases, and 15 bases stayed unmatched. CDR1 LNHDA and CDR2 SQIVND come from the germline V gene (reference sequence). The DNA for the CDR3 is TGTGCCAGTAGTTCGGGGTGGACAGGGGGCCGCGGGTCCTCCTACGAGCAGTACTTC. Amino acids: CASSSGWTGGRGSSYEQYF.

This chain joins TRBV11-2 and TRBJ1-1; a possible D gene is TRBD1 (6 bases). Trimming stripped 2 bases from V and 6 bases from J, with 16 bases between. The CDR3 has 15 amino acids. Germline V CDR1 and CDR2: SGHAT, FQNNGV. CDR3: CASSLPTGGGPEAFF. In DNA, the CDR3 is TGTGCCAGCAGCTTACCGACAGGAGGGGGTCCTGAAGCTTTCTTT.

V usage is TRBV4-3 and J usage is TRBJ2-3, with TRBD2 identical over 7 bases. V was clipped by 0 bases and J by 3 bases; unmatched bases: 15. Germline assignment: CDR1 LGHNA and CDR2 YSLEER. This CDR3 is built from 19 residues. The CDR3 DNA reads TGCGCCAGCAGCCAAGAGGCCACGGCGGGAGTTGGGGGGACAGATACGCAGTATTTT. This sequence encodes CASSQEATAGVGGTDTQYF.

The chain employs TRBV11-3 and TRBJ2-5; 7 bases align to TRBD2. V dropped 5 bases and J dropped 4; count of bases not matched to a gene: 4. The CDR3 extends over 13 amino acids. Germline values: CDR1 SGHNT, CDR2 YENEEA. CDR3 sequence reads: CASSGGEVETQYF. Written as DNA, the CDR3 is TGTGCCAGCAGCGGGGGGGAGGTAGAGACCCAGTACTTC.

The chain joins TRBV12-5 to TRBJ2-3, with a weak D call TRBD2 (6 bases). The germline gives CDR1 LGHNT, CDR2 FRNRAP. V lost 2 bases, J lost 6 bases, and 6 bases lay in between. This CDR3 is built from 12 residues. The CDR3 protein is CASGLREDTQYF. CDR3 nucleotides: TGTGCTAGTGGTTTGCGGGAGGATACGCAGTATTTT.

The chain links TRBV7-2 to TRBJ2-2; no definite D call. The CDR3 covers 18 residues. Trimming removed 8 bases at V and 1 base at J, with 23 bases between. CDR1 SGHTA and CDR2 FQGNSA come from the germline V gene. The CDR3 region has the DNA TGTGCCAGCTACCCAGCCCTACCGAGATCGGGGAACACCGGGGAGCTGTTTTTT. Translated, it gives CASYPALPRSGNTGELFF.

The rearrangement uses TRBV30 and TRBJ2-1, with a weak D call TRBD2 (5 bases). Germline-derived CDR1 and CDR2 are GTSNPN and SVGIG (reference sequence). CDR3 length: 14 residues. The V end lost 8 bases, the J end lost 0 bases, and 14 bases lay between the germline ends. The CDR3 loop reads CAGNSESSYNEQFF. In DNA form, the CDR3 reads TGTGCCGGAAATAGCGAGAGCTCCTACAATGAGCAGTTCTTC.

The V gene is TRBV28, the J gene TRBJ2-1; D possibly corresponds to TRBD2 (5 bases). The CDR3 runs to 13 residues. Germline loops: CDR1 MDHEN, CDR2 SYDVKM. V lost 2 bases and J 5 bases, leaving 7 bases between the germline ends. The CDR3 spells CASSLEADNEQFF. The CDR3 coding sequence is TGTGCCAGCAGTTTAGAAGCGGACAATGAGCAGTTCTTC. The whole variable domain, remainder taken from reference TRBV28 and TRBJ2-1, is DVKVTQSSRYLVKRTGEKVFLECVQDMDHENMFWYRQDPGLGLRLIYFSYDVKMKEKGDIPEGYSVSREKKERFSLILESASTNQTSMYLCASSLEADNEQFFGPGTRLTVL.

V is TRBV28 and J is TRBJ2-7; 9 bases map to TRBD1. Trimming at V came to 6 bases and at J to 4 bases, leaving 4 bases not matched to a gene. This CDR3 region has 13 residues. The germline V gene has CDR1 MDHEN and CDR2 SYDVKM. The CDR3 nucleotides are TGTGCCAGCAGACGGACAGGGGCGTACGAGCAGTACTTC. Its protein is CASRRTGAYEQYF.

V is TRBV7-8 and J is TRBJ1-5; 9 positions match TRBD1. J was trimmed by 5 bases and V by 4 bases; bases with no gene match: 6. Germline CDR1 and CDR2: SGHVS and FQNEAQ. This CDR3 is 15 amino acids long. CDR3 DNA sequence: TGTGCCAGCAGCTGGGACAGGGTACGCCATCAGCCCCAGCATTTT. As protein: CASSWDRVRHQPQHF.

The chain is built from TRBV7-2 and TRBJ2-7; 11 nucleotides line up with TRBD2. Germline V gene data show CDR1 as SGHTA and CDR2 as FQGNSA. The trim removed 6 bases at V and 3 bases at J, leaving 4 bases unmatched. The CDR3 spans 14 residues. The CDR3 reads CASSRLAGFYEQYF. As DNA, the CDR3 is TGTGCCAGCAGTCGACTAGCGGGATTCTACGAGCAGTACTTC.

This clone was recorded a few times. The chain couples TRBV18 to TRBJ1-1; 7 bases match TRBD1. With V trimmed by 6 bases and J by 0 bases, 10 bases remained unmatched. The CDR3 totals 16 residues. Germline values: CDR1 KGHSH, CDR2 LQKENI. The DNA of the CDR3 is TGTGCCAGCTCTCTACAGGGGTGGGGGATGAACACTGAAGCTTTCTTT. Protein product: CASSLQGWGMNTEAFF.

The J gene is TRBJ1-2, the V gene TRBV27, with 8 bases identical to TRBD1. The CDR3 spans 13 residues. Losses at the gene ends were 3 bases for V and 8 bases for J; bases not matched to a gene: 5. Germline V CDR1 and CDR2: MNHEY, SMNVEV (reference sequence). CDR3 protein: CASSFGTGYGYTF. CDR3 DNA sequence: TGTGCCAGCAGTTTTGGGACAGGCTACGGCTACACCTTC.

The table lists this clone with a few counts. CDR3: CASSLDNSNQPQHF. The CDR3 nucleotides read TGTGCCAGCAGCTTGGACAATAGCAATCAGCCCCAGCATTTT. The chain joins TRBV7-9 to TRBJ1-5; tentative D call: TRBD1 (5 bases). CDR1 and CDR2 (germline): SEHNR, FQNEAQ (reference sequence). V was trimmed by 3 bases and J by 0 bases, leaving 6 bases between them. This CDR3 spans 14 amino acids. The full variable domain, its missing parts supplied by reference TRBV7-9 and TRBJ1-5, is DTGVSQNPRHKITKRGQNVTFRCDPISEHNRLYWYRQTLGQGPEFLTYFQNEAQLEKSRLLSDRFSAERPKGSFSTLEIQRTEQGDSAMYLCASSLDNSNQPQHFGDGTRLSIL.

V usage is TRBV19 and J usage is TRBJ1-1; D unclear. In germline, CDR1 is LNHDA, CDR2 SQIVND (reference sequence). V was pared by 5 bases and J by 0 bases, with 10 bases between. CDR3 length equals 14 residues. The CDR3 DNA follows: TGTGCCAGTAGTCGGAGCGGGATGAACACTGAAGCTTTCTTT. Translating gives CASSRSGMNTEAFF.

Comment on this clone: At one end the junction does not follow the germline gene, possibly because of a read error. The rearrangement joins TRBV6-1 to TRBJ2-7; D may correspond to TRBD1 or TRBD2 (6 bases each). Germline CDR1 is MNHNS and CDR2 is SASEGT. CDR3 size: 13 residues. In DNA form, the CDR3 reads TGTGCCAGCAGTGAAGGACAGGCCTTACCGGGGGACTTC. This gives the protein CASSEGQALPGDF.

The V gene is TRBV28, the J gene TRBJ1-3, with no clear D. Trimming left V 6 bases short and J 0 bases short, with 6 bases between. The germline gives CDR1 MDHEN, CDR2 SYDVKM. This CDR3 is 13 amino acids long. CDR3 nucleotides: TGTGCCAGCAGAGGAAGCTCTGGAAACACCATATATTTT. Translating gives CASRGSSGNTIYF.

The chain links TRBV7-2 to TRBJ1-4; D is possibly TRBD1 (5 bases). The CDR3 contains 14 residues. V was pared by 3 bases and J by 5 bases, with 10 bases between. Germline CDR1 reads SGHTA; CDR2 reads FQGNSA. The chain's CDR3 is CASSFGSGNEKLFF. Written as DNA, the CDR3 is TGTGCCAGCAGCTTCGGGTCAGGGAATGAAAAACTGTTTTTT.

The chain is built from TRBV5-1 and TRBJ2-3; D not resolved. The V end was cut by 1 base, the J end by 4 bases, with 7 bases between. This CDR3 is built from 13 residues. CDR1 is SGHRS, CDR2 YFSETQ, per germline. CDR3 sequence (DNA): TGCGCCAGCAGCTTGATGGGGTCAGATACGCAGTATTTT. Its translation: CASSLMGSDTQYF.

The rearrangement joins TRBV28 to TRBJ1-2, with D uncertain. V shed 8 bases and J shed 0 bases, with 7 bases lying between them. The CDR3 length is 12 residues. Germline assignment: CDR1 MDHEN and CDR2 SYDVKM. The CDR3 loop is CASGQSNYGYTF. CDR3 sequence (DNA): TGTGCCAGCGGTCAATCTAACTATGGCTACACCTTC.

The CDR3 DNA is TGTGCCAGCAGCCACCGAGACAGGGGCGAGCAGTACTTC. Translating it yields CASSHRDRGEQYF. The gene calls are TRBV4-2 and TRBJ2-7, with 8 bases lining up with TRBD1. The CDR3 consists of 13 residues. CDR1 and CDR2 from the germline V gene are LGHNA and YNFKEQ. The J segment lost 6 bases and the V segment lost 3 bases, leaving 4 bases of the junction unmatched.

The chain links TRBV6-1 to TRBJ2-7, with D hard to call. The germline gives CDR1 MNHNS, CDR2 SASEGT. Trimming stripped 2 bases from V and 6 bases from J, with 11 bases between. CDR3 length: 13 amino acids. CDR3 coding DNA: TGTGCCAGCAGTGAATGCACAGCCTGCGAGCAGTACTTC. It specifies CASSECTACEQYF.

The chain employs TRBV14 and TRBJ2-3; D might be TRBD1 (5 bases). This CDR3 spans 15 amino acids. Germline V CDR1 and CDR2: SGHDN, FVKESK. The V gene lost 10 bases and the J gene lost 2 bases, with 19 bases spanning the gap. The CDR3 reads CANTRVHPTTDTQYF. The CDR3 DNA is TGTGCCAACACCAGGGTTCATCCCACCACAGATACGCAGTATTTT.

This clone has a handful of counts. This rearrangement joins TRBV7-2 to TRBJ2-7, with D hard to call. CDR1 SGHTA and CDR2 FQGNSA come from the germline V gene. There are 13 residues in the CDR3. V was clipped by 1 base and J by 5 bases, with 9 bases between them. Here the CDR3 reads CASSLEYPNEQYF. CDR3 nucleotides: TGTGCCAGCAGCTTAGAGTACCCCAACGAGCAGTACTTC.

J is TRBJ2-3 and V is TRBV6-5, with D possibly TRBD1 on 6 matching bases. Deletions cut 6 bases from V and 2 bases from J, with 12 bases between. This CDR3 has 14 amino acids. CDR1 is MNHEY, CDR2 SVGAGI, per germline. The CDR3 protein is CASSRDIPTDTQYF. The CDR3 coding sequence is TGTGCCAGCAGCCGGGACATTCCCACAGATACGCAGTATTTT.